This TCR beta chain is from a study of beta chain features in type 1 diabetes (dated by TCRdb to the late 2010s). Turning to the overall study: Patients and healthy donors did not differ in mean age, gender distribution, total cell number or subset yield. A total of approximately 100,000,000 sorted cells were examined across all samples, and the number of cells per subset was strongly correlated with RNA yield. In the study, recently diagnosed type 1 diabetes patients and matched healthy donors were compared on the TCRB repertoires of their sorted circulating CD4+ T cell subsets. Regulatory and stem cell-like memory subsets were isolated from only 8 patients and about eight healthy donors, whereas naive and central memory subsets came from all 30 or so donors. Study-level results and caveats: The naive, central memory and regulatory TCRB repertoires appeared to resemble one another more closely among patients than among healthy donors. Because cDNA rather than genomic DNA was sequenced, highly expressing activated cells could have been over-represented, although no difference in activation and CD3 levels was found between groups. At VDJ recombination sites, patients with type 1 diabetes made fewer insertions and deleted more nucleotides, a pattern implying thymic rearrangement abnormalities. In all four CD4+ subsets, TCRB CDR3 length was moderately but significantly shorter in type 1 diabetes patients. Shorter templates might be favored by PCR, yet because patient and control samples were amplified and corrected together, any such skew would affect both groups equally. Because the HLA sub-analyses included only small numbers of individuals, any influence of HLA type on TCRB rearrangement was left unresolved.

This clone was found a few times. Its antigen remains unidentified. No quality values exist for individual bases; no much larger clone is one base distant. Each donor gave one peripheral blood draw, around 0.12 L on average, collected into heparinised tubes. Using a panel that included CD45RO, CCR7, CD25, CD127, CD95 and CD27, naive, central memory, regulatory and stem cell-like memory CD4+ T cells were sorted on a BD FACSAria II. Purity was above 98% for every sorted population. PBMCs were isolated immediately by Lymphoprep density gradient centrifugation and stained directly without culture. To minimize batch effects, samples were stained and sorted in pairs, one healthy donor with one patient per experiment. The entire amount of isolated RNA was reverse transcribed using the High Capacity cDNA Reverse Transcription Kit, so the sequenced TCRB transcripts were expressed ones. Deep immunoSEQ sequencing was performed on naive, central memory and regulatory T cell samples, with an average of roughly 3.5 million total reads per sample. Sorted cells were lysed in RLT buffer and RNA was extracted with DNase-treated RNeasy Micro or Mini kits, depending on cell number. Each cell subset was processed on its own to prevent cross-contamination, while patient and healthy donor samples were processed together. The immunoSEQ multiplex PCR was used to amplify TCRB sequences from cDNA, yielding 87-bp fragments that span the CDR3 region. Amplicons were sequenced on the Illumina HiSeq platform. In the original analysis: Synthetic template baselines were used to correct PCR bias computationally, reads within Hamming distance 2 were collapsed, and singletons that could not be merged were discarded. Reads were aligned against IMGT so that V, D and J genes, CDR3 length and insertions or deletions at six rearrangement sites could be assigned. Within each subset, clonotype counts were normalized to sorted cell number, after which true diversity and Gini coefficients were computed with the tcR R package. The overlap coefficient, calculated on TCRB nucleotide sequences, was used to quantify repertoire sharing. Out-of-frame TCRB sequences from naive cells were analyzed to stand in for the pre-selection repertoire. Entries here come from immuneACCESS through TCRdb and include only in-frame sequences with V and J called. Some clones fail to appear in such tables; in the studies checked, an unresolved V gene covers under half of the shortfall, and the cause of the remainder is unknown. From that table come the V and J calls and clone size; the DNA was used to work out D and trimming. The sample yields 300,000 or so clones; around an eighth were counted once. Of the sample, 0.013% to 0.015% falls within the top ten clones.

V lost 5 bases and J lost 3 bases, and the count of bases not matched to a germline gene is 6. Taken from the germline V gene, the CDR1 and CDR2 loops are SGHTA and FQGNSA. Its CDR3 holds 15 amino acids, cysteine through phenylalanine. Of the read, only the CDR3 DNA is kept; its 45 bases are in frame from base 1. The receptor was derived from a woman aged 18-30 years with type 1 diabetes. What was sequenced was naive CD4+ T cells from blood. The cell subset or site label for this specimen denotes: true naive CD4+ T cells. Rearrangement joined TRBV7-2 to TRBJ2-1; 8 central nucleotides agree with TRBD2. This receptor carries the CDR3 CASSRSGTFYNEQFF. The DNA sequence is as follows: TGTGCCAGCAGCCGTAGCGGGACCTTCTACAATGAGCAGTTCTTC.